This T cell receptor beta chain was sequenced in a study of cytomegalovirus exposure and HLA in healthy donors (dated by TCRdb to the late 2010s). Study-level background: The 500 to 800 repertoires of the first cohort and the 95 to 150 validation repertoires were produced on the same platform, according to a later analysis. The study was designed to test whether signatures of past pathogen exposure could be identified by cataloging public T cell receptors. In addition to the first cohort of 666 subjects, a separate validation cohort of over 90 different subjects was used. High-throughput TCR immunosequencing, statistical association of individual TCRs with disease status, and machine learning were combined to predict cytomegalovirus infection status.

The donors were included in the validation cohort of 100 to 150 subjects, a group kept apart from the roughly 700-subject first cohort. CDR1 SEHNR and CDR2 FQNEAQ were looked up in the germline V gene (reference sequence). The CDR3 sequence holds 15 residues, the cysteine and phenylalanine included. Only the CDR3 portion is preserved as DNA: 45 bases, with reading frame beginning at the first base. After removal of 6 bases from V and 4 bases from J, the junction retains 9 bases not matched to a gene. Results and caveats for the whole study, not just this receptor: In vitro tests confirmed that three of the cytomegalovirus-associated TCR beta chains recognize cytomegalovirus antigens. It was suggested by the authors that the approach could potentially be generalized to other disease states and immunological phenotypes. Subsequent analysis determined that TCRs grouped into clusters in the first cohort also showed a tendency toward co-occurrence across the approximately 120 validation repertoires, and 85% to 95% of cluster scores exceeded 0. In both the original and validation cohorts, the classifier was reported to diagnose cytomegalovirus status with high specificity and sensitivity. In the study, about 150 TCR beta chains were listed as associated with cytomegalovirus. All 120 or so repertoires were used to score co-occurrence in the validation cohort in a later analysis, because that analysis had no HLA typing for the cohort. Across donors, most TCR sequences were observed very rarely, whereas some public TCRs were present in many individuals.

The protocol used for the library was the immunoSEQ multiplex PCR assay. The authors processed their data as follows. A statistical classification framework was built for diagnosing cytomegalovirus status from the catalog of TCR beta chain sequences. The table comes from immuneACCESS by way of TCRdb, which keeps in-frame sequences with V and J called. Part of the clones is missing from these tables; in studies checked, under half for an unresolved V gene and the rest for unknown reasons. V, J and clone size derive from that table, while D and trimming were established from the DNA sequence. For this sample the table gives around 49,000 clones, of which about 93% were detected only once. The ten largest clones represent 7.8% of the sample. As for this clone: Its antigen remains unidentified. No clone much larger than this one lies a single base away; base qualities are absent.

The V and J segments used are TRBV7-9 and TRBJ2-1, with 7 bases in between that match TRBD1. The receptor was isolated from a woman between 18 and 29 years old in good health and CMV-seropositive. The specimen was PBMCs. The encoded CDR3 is CASSPPGQIYNEQFF. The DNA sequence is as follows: TGTGCCAGCAGTCCACCGGGACAGATTTACAATGAGCAGTTCTTC.